Following are 9 T cell receptor beta chains from one sample sequenced in a study of radiation and T cells in renal cell carcinoma. Time point reported: blood 2 weeks post-SBRT. The treatment here: 15 Gy SBRT to primary tumor, nephrectomy 4 weeks later. Libraries were prepared by immunoSEQ multiplex PCR; TCRdb keeps only in-frame clonotypes and omits some of them. The sample lists 150,000 to 190,000 clones; about 91% were seen once. The sample in question was blood, obtained from a patient whose treatment included radiotherapy and nephrectomy. The source is a woman aged 50 to 60 with renal cell carcinoma.

This chain links TRBV6-1 with TRBJ2-3; D may match TRBD1 or TRBD2 (5 bases each). V was cut by 6 bases and J by 1 base, with 11 bases left in between. The germline gives CDR1 MNHNS, CDR2 SASEGT. This CDR3 has 14 amino acids. CDR3 amino acids: CASSLGTRTDTQYF. The CDR3 bases are TGTGCCAGCAGCCTAGGGACGCGCACAGATACGCAGTATTTT.

The V gene is TRBV27, the J gene TRBJ1-6, with TRBD1 as a possible D gene (5 bases). The CDR3 has 15 residues. Germline CDR1 and CDR2: MNHEY and SMNVEV (reference sequence). Trimming pared 4 bases from V and 7 bases from J, leaving 14 bases between. The CDR3, as DNA: TGTGCCAGCAGTTCCCAGGGACGGGGGAATTCACCCCTCCACTTT. Protein product: CASSSQGRGNSPLHF.

This chain links TRBV11-3 with TRBJ2-7, with D perhaps TRBD1 or TRBD2 (6 bases each). The CDR3 spans 12 residues. Germline V CDR1 and CDR2: SGHNT, YENEEA. V lost 5 bases, J lost 10 bases, and 15 bases lay in between. This chain's CDR3 is CASSGDTGGQYF. The CDR3 DNA reads TGTGCCAGCAGCGGAGACACCGGGGGCCAGTACTTC.

This chain's CDR3 is CASSTGGTSYNEQFF. In DNA form, the CDR3 reads TGTGCCAGCAGCACAGGGGGGACTTCCTACAATGAGCAGTTCTTC. The V call is TRBV9, the J call TRBJ2-1; 8 nucleotides line up with TRBD1. The CDR3 covers 15 residues. CDR1 and CDR2 from the germline V gene are SGDLS and YYNGEE. Trimming cost V 4 bases and J 1 base; bases outside gene matches: 4.

This sequence joins TRBV7-9 and TRBJ1-6, with no clear D. V shed 1 base and J shed 8 bases, with 9 bases lying between them. Per germline, CDR1 SEHNR and CDR2 FQNEAQ (reference sequence). CDR3 length: 14 residues. CDR3 DNA sequence: TGTGCCAGCAGCTTAGTCCCAAGTTATTCACCCCTCCACTTT. This codes for CASSLVPSYSPLHF.

The chain employs TRBV5-1 and TRBJ1-1; D possibly corresponds to TRBD1 (6 bases). CDR1 is SGHRS, CDR2 YFSETQ, per germline. CDR3 size: 14 residues. V shed 4 bases and J shed 1 base, with 11 bases lying between them. CDR3 region: CASSSVGGNTEAFF. The CDR3 bases are TGCGCCAGCAGCAGTGTAGGGGGGAACACTGAAGCTTTCTTT.

The J gene is TRBJ1-5, the V gene TRBV19; 12 nucleotides align to TRBD1. Germline CDR1 and CDR2: LNHDA and SQIVND (reference sequence). There are 15 residues in the CDR3. The ends lost 8 bases at V and 3 bases at J; junction bases unmatched: 5. The CDR3 loop reads CASRGTGGINQPQHF. The CDR3 region has the DNA TGTGCCAGTCGGGGGACAGGGGGCATCAATCAGCCCCAGCATTTT. Full variable domain (rest looked up from reference TRBV19 and TRBJ1-5): DGGITQSPKYLFRKEGQNVTLSCEQNLNHDAMYWYRQDPGQGLRLIYYSQIVNDFQKGDIAEGYSVSREKKESFPLTVTSAQKNPTAFYLCASRGTGGINQPQHFGDGTRLSIL.

The rearrangement links TRBV20-1 to TRBJ1-2; no clear D. Germline assignment: CDR1 DFQATT and CDR2 SNEGSKA (reference sequence). The CDR3 length is 11 residues. Trimming pared 2 bases from V and 7 bases from J, leaving 8 bases between. The CDR3 region is CSARWRSGYTF. The CDR3 region has the DNA TGCAGTGCTAGATGGCGGTCTGGCTACACCTTC.

The chain links TRBV18 to TRBJ2-3, with a weak D call TRBD1 (6 bases). The CDR3 has 15 amino acids. Germline-derived CDR1 and CDR2 are KGHSH and LQKENI. Trimming removed 3 bases at V and 1 base at J, with 11 bases between. CDR3 sequence reads: CASSPLQGRTDTQYF. The CDR3 DNA reads TGTGCCAGCTCACCTCTACAGGGACGCACAGATACGCAGTATTTT. Full variable domain (missing parts from reference TRBV18 and TRBJ2-3): NAGVMQNPRHLVRRRGQEARLRCSPMKGHSHVYWYRQLPEEGLKFMVYLQKENIIDESGMPKERFSAEFPKEGPSILRIQQVVRGDSAAYFCASSPLQGRTDTQYFGPGTRLTVL.